A selection of T cell receptor beta chains follows, all from one sample in a study of blood T cell repertoires in COVID-19. Here immunoSEQ multiplex PCR was the method, and the copy in TCRdb shows in-frame clones only, minus some. The sample holds 430,000 or so clones; roughly 90% are singletons and the top ten take approximately 0.92%. Sample: peripheral blood. These TCRs come from a man aged 18-30 years with COVID-19, enrolled during active disease. Each CDR3 is given with its conserved first and last residue. The order of the fields is clone size, J gene, D gene, V gene, CDR3 DNA, CDR3 protein. The D gene is left open where the match is weak. Size values are once, few and many counts, or a class for expanded clones, and some rows have none.

>NA|TRBJ2-7|NA|TRBV9
TGTGCCAGCAGCGTACAGGGGAGTAGTCACGAGCAGTACTTC
CASSVQGSSHEQYF
>NA|TRBJ2-7|NA|TRBV5-1
TGCGCCAGCAGCTTCATCGAGGGCGAGCAGTACTTC
CASSFIEGEQYF
>NA|TRBJ2-1|NA|TRBV12-3/TRBV12-4
TGTGCCAGCAGTAGCGGACGGTACAATGAGCAGTTCTTC
CASSSGRYNEQFF
>NA|TRBJ2-1|TRBD2|TRBV19
TGTGCCAGTAGTATCCGGCTAGCGGGGGGGCCCTACAATGAGCAGTTCTTC
CASSIRLAGGPYNEQFF
>NA|TRBJ1-2|NA|TRBV7-9
TGTGCCAGCAGCTTAGGGGAGCCGGCTGGCTACACCTTC
CASSLGEPAGYTF
>few|TRBJ1-1|NA|TRBV1
TGCACCAGCAGCCAACAAAACACTGAAGCTTTCTTT
CTSSQQNTEAFF
>NA|TRBJ2-1|NA|TRBV24-1
TGTGCCACCAGGGATGGAAGCGGAGAATACAATGAGCAGTTCTTC
CATRDGSGEYNEQFF
>NA|TRBJ1-4|TRBD1|TRBV4-2
TGTGCCAGCAGCCAAGAGTTAGAGACAGGGCGTGAAAAACTGTTTTTT
CASSQELETGREKLFF
>once|TRBJ1-2|TRBD1|TRBV23-1
TGCGCCAGCAGGGGGACAGGAGCTAACTATGGCTACACCTTC
CASRGTGANYGYTF
>NA|TRBJ1-4|NA|TRBV30
TGTGCCTGGGCCCAAGGGGTGACTAATGAAAAACTGTTTTTT
CAWAQGVTNEKLFF
>NA|TRBJ1-2|NA|TRBV24-1
TGTGCCACCAGTGATTTGGACTCCCACTACACCTTC
CATSDLDSHYTF
>NA|TRBJ1-1|NA|TRBV6-6
TGTGCCAGCAGTTACTCCAGGGAGGTAGGTGAAGCTTTCTTT
CASSYSREVGEAFF
>NA|TRBJ2-5|NA|TRBV19
TGTGCCAGTCGCCAGACAGTTGAAGAGACCCAGTACTTC
CASRQTVEETQYF
>NA|TRBJ1-1|NA|TRBV10-3
TGTGCCATCAGTCAGGGTCTCTCTAAAGGAGACACTGAAGCTTTCTTT
CAISQGLSKGDTEAFF
>NA|TRBJ2-2|NA|TRBV7-2
TGTGCCAGCAGCTTAGTGGGGGCATTCGCCGGGGAGCTGTTTTTT
CASSLVGAFAGELFF
>NA|TRBJ2-6|NA|TRBV5-6
TGTGCCAGCAGCTTGGGCGACTTCAGCTCTGGGGCCAACGTCCTGACTTTC
CASSLGDFSSGANVLTF
>NA|TRBJ1-5|NA|TRBV6-2/TRBV6-3
TGTGCCAGCAGTTACAGAAGGGGGAATCAGCCCCAGCATTTT
CASSYRRGNQPQHF
>NA|TRBJ1-1|NA|TRBV7-9
TGTGCCAGCAGCTCCCCCGGGACACCCTTCAGTCGAGCTTTCTTT
CASSSPGTPFSRAFF
>NA|TRBJ2-3|NA|TRBV10-2
TGCGCCAGCGACGCCGACAGGCGTCCCACAGATACGCAGTATTTT
CASDADRRPTDTQYF
>once|TRBJ1-3|NA|TRBV7-9
TGTGCCAGCAGCTTCAGGGAAAGCTCTGGAAACACCATATATTTT
CASSFRESSGNTIYF
>once|TRBJ2-1|NA|TRBV5-1
TGCGCCAGCAGCTTGATCGGGGCCTACAATGAGCAGTTCTTC
CASSLIGAYNEQFF
>NA|TRBJ2-7|NA|TRBV9
TGTGCCAGCAGCGTAAGATCGGGGAGCGGCGAGCAGTACTTC
CASSVRSGSGEQYF
>NA|TRBJ2-1|TRBD2|TRBV5-1
TGCGCCAGCAGCTGGGGGACTAGGGGTGGTGAGCAGTTCTTC
CASSWGTRGGEQFF
>NA|TRBJ1-1|NA|TRBV3-1/TRBV3-2
TGTGCCAGCAGCCAAGATGGACAGTACACTGAAGCTTTCTTT
CASSQDGQYTEAFF
>NA|TRBJ1-4|NA|TRBV12-3/TRBV12-4
TGTGCCAGCAGTCCCACGGGGGGACGAAAACTGTTTTTT
CASSPTGGRKLFF
>NA|TRBJ1-6|NA|TRBV12-5
TGTGCTAGTGTCTCCATTAGGGGAGGGAACTCTTCACCCCTCCACTTT
CASVSIRGGNSSPLHF
>NA|TRBJ2-1|NA|TRBV19
TGTGCCAGTAGTCCCGGACTCGGGATGTATGAGCAGTTCTTC
CASSPGLGMYEQFF
>few|TRBJ2-1|NA|TRBV5-1
TGCGCCAGCTCCCTCTTAGGAGTCGCAACCTACAATGAGCAGTTCTTC
CASSLLGVATYNEQFF
>once|TRBJ2-1|TRBD1|TRBV5-1
TGCGCCAGCAGCTTATCAACAGGGGGCAATGAGCAGTTCTTC
CASSLSTGGNEQFF
>NA|TRBJ2-3|NA|TRBV7-6
TGTGCCAGCAGCTTAGTTTCGTCTACCCCCCCAGATACGCAGTATTTT
CASSLVSSTPPDTQYF
>once|TRBJ1-2|TRBD1|TRBV27
TGTGCCAGCAGTCCCCGGACAGGGTCTTATGGCTACACCTTC
CASSPRTGSYGYTF
>NA|TRBJ1-3|NA|TRBV10-2
TGCGCCAGCAGGGGCCTTTCGGGAACACGGAGAAACACCATATATTTT
CASRGLSGTRRNTIYF
>NA|TRBJ2-7|NA|TRBV15
TGTGCCACCAGCAACGGTGCAGGGGCGTCACTAAGGGACGAGCAGTACTTC
CATSNGAGASLRDEQYF
>NA|TRBJ2-7|NA|TRBV2
TGTGCCAGCAGTGTTCAGGGATCCTACGAGCAGTACTTC
CASSVQGSYEQYF
>NA|TRBJ2-2|NA|TRBV28
TGTGCCAGCAGTACCTTCAGGGGTTTAACCGGGGAGCTGTTTTTT
CASSTFRGLTGELFF
>NA|TRBJ1-5|NA|TRBV9
TGTGCCAGCAGCGTAGGGGGAGGGGTCCAGCCCCAGCATTTT
CASSVGGGVQPQHF
>NA|TRBJ2-7|TRBD1|TRBV2
TGTGCCAGCAGCTCAAGGACAGGGTCAACCTACGAGCAGTACTTC
CASSSRTGSTYEQYF
>NA|TRBJ2-7|TRBD1|TRBV29-1
TGCAGCGCAAAGACAGGGCCCGAGCAGTACTTC
CSAKTGPEQYF
>NA|TRBJ2-5|NA|TRBV5-4
TGTGCCAGCAGCCGAGGTCTGGAGACCCAGTACTTC
CASSRGLETQYF